The clone carrying this T cell receptor beta chain has only one observation. Its specificity is not known. The protocol was immunoSEQ multiplex PCR, while the TCRdb copy is restricted to in-frame clones and leaves out a portion. Among 150,000 to 180,000 clones listed, about nine tenths were seen once. The CDR3 has 14 residues. V was cut by 4 bases and J by 1 base, with 12 bases left in between. Germline CDR1 and CDR2: SGDLS and YYNGEE. This specimen comes from a study of T cell responses to AZD1222 COVID-19 vaccine. General study results and limits: Nearly half of spike-specific TCRs reportedly go after variant regions that carry no mutations. The span of vaccine-associated CD4 TCRs extended across spike, with dominance at 160-218 and 743-854. When two AZD1222 doses had been given, Spike-specific TCR breadth and depth rose. Clonal diversity was possibly underestimated, and white British individuals and females predominated among donors.

The receptor comes from an adult in good health. This sequence joins TRBV9 and TRBJ2-7, with D tentatively TRBD1 (6 bases). Source: peripheral blood, taken on day 0 of MenACWY control vaccination. CDR3 protein: CASSPSTGSYEQYF. The CDR3 coding sequence is TGTGCCAGCAGCCCTTCGACAGGTTCCTACGAGCAGTACTTC. Based on the CDR3 plus reference TRBV9 and TRBJ2-7, the full variable domain is DSGVTQTPKHLITATGQRVTLRCSPRSGDLSVYWYQQSLDQGLQFLIQYYNGEERAKGNILERFSAQQFPDLHSELNLSSLELGDSALYFCASSPSTGSYEQYFGPGTRLTVT.